This TCR beta chain emerged from a study of T cells in Graves' hyperthyroidism and ophthalmopathy. TCR beta CDR3 regions were amplified from RNA transcripts. The HTBI primer set served for first-round RT-PCR of the TCR CDR3. Each CDR3 protein gets one entry after TCRdb re-called the multiplex PCR reads with MiXCR. The sample includes over 650,000 distinct CDR3 sequences, less than 20% seen only once; the top ten take approximately 8.4%. Calling Graves' hyperthyroidism stable meant ophthalmopathy did not progress within 18 months. Newly diagnosed hyperthyroidism patients aged 18 to 65 years had disease lasting under 2 months. This clonotype occurred a few times. Its matching antigen is unknown. Per the germline V gene, CDR1 is KGHSH and CDR2 is LQKENI. This CDR3 region has 17 residues. The ends lost 0 bases at V and 6 bases at J; junction bases unmatched: 10. Study conclusions and caveats: Ophthalmopathy was told apart from stable hyperthyroidism by a 13 V-J model. Model-based prediction identified ophthalmopathy a median roughly six months prior to its onset.

The chain has TRBV18 and TRBJ1-2; TRBD1 aligns across 10 bases. Sequenced sample: blood. This clonotype was sampled from a man aged 18 to 30 with Graves' hyperthyroidism. DNA of the CDR3: TGTGCCAGCTCACCACCGGTTGGGGGACAGGGGAACAATGGCTACACCTTC. Protein: CASSPPVGGQGNNGYTF.